One sample yielded the 17 T cell receptor beta chains listed below, sequenced in a study of blood T cell repertoires in COVID-19. Repertoires were generated with immunoSEQ multiplex PCR, while TCRdb's copy carries only in-frame clones and drops some. The repertoire consists of 200,000 or so clones, with around 81% occurring once and the leading ten covering around 3.1%. Sequenced material: peripheral blood. Receptors were obtained from a woman aged 25 to 39 who had recovered from COVID-19.

The chain combines TRBV7-6 with TRBJ2-5; 10 bases fit TRBD1. Germline V lookup: CDR1 SGHVS, CDR2 FNYEAQ. The CDR3 length is 16 residues. Germline trimming cut 5 bases from V and 3 bases from J; bases unmatched to any gene: 9. The CDR3 protein is CASSRRGQGPEETQYF. As DNA, the CDR3 is TGTGCCAGCAGCAGGAGGGGACAGGGGCCCGAAGAGACCCAGTACTTC.

This clone appeared a single time. The chain carries TRBV2 and TRBJ1-1; maybe TRBD1 (5 bases). The CDR3 has 13 residues. Trimming stripped 10 bases from V and 3 bases from J, with 15 bases between. Germline loops: CDR1 SNHLY, CDR2 FYNNEI. The CDR3 DNA reads TGTGCCACCACCAAAGGGGAGGACACTGAAGCTTTCTTT. It encodes CATTKGEDTEAFF.

This sequence joins TRBV27 and TRBJ2-1; 16 positions match TRBD2. Unmatched junction bases numbered 14, after V lost 7 bases and J lost 5 bases. The CDR3 totals 19 residues. Germline lookup yields CDR1 MNHEY and CDR2 SMNVEV (reference sequence). CDR3 residues: CASIEGGTSGRAKNNEQFF. In DNA form, the CDR3 reads TGTGCCAGCATCGAAGGGGGGACTAGCGGGAGGGCAAAAAACAATGAGCAGTTCTTC.

The chain recombines TRBV29-1 with TRBJ2-5; D unclear. Germline values: CDR1 SQVTM, CDR2 ANQGSEA. V lost 3 bases and J 5 bases, leaving 16 bases between the germline ends. The CDR3 is 14 residues long. Here the CDR3 DNA reads TGCAGCGTTGACCCCCTCAAGTACAAGGAGACCCAGTACTTC. Protein sequence: CSVDPLKYKETQYF.

The CDR3 sequence: CASRARLAVGDTQYF. The CDR3 DNA sequence: TGTGCCAGCAGGGCCCGACTAGCGGTGGGGGATACGCAGTATTTT. The chain has TRBV2 and TRBJ2-3; the match to TRBD2 covers 9 bases. Germline CDR1 is SNHLY and CDR2 is FYNNEI. The CDR3 is 15 residues long. J was trimmed by 6 bases and V by 6 bases; bases with no gene match: 10.

The J gene is TRBJ1-4, the V gene TRBV25-1, with no clear D. There are 14 residues in the CDR3. V lost 1 base to trimming and J lost 5 bases, with 8 bases between them. From germline, CDR1 is MGHDK and CDR2 SYGVNS. CDR3 in DNA: TGTGCCAGCAGTGAATGGGGAGTGAATGAAAAACTGTTTTTT. Residues: CASSEWGVNEKLFF.

The chain is built from TRBV7-2 and TRBJ2-7, with TRBD2 matching 13 bases. J was trimmed by 6 bases and V by 3 bases; bases with no gene match: 2. There are 14 residues in the CDR3. Per germline, CDR1 SGHTA and CDR2 FQGNSA. CDR3 in DNA: TGTGCCAGCAGCTTTACTAGCGGGAGGGTCGAGCAGTACTTC. The encoded protein is CASSFTSGRVEQYF.

The V gene is TRBV20-1, the J gene TRBJ2-3; 15 nucleotides align to TRBD2. This CDR3 spans 17 amino acids. With V trimmed by 3 bases and J by 1 base, 5 bases remained unmatched. CDR1 and CDR2 (germline): DFQATT, SNEGSKA (reference sequence). In DNA, the CDR3 is TGCAGTGCTAGTGGGACTAGCGGGAGGCGGGGCACAGATACGCAGTATTTT. Amino acids: CSASGTSGRRGTDTQYF.

The V gene is TRBV30, the J gene TRBJ1-5; D unclear. Trimming pared 0 bases from V and 5 bases from J, leaving 11 bases between. The CDR3 has 14 residues. The germline V gene has CDR1 GTSNPN and CDR2 SVGIG (reference sequence). The CDR3 sequence: CAWSVGRPDQPQHF. The CDR3 DNA is TGTGCCTGGAGTGTGGGCAGGCCCGATCAGCCCCAGCATTTT. The variable domain in full, with the rest retrieved from reference TRBV30 and TRBJ1-5, is SQTIHQWPATLVQPVGSPLSLECTVEGTSNPNLYWYRQAAGRGLQLLFYSVGIGQISSEVPQNLSASRPQDRQFILSSKKLLLSDSGFYLCAWSVGRPDQPQHFGDGTRLSIL.

The gene calls are TRBV28 and TRBJ1-2; 7 bases align to TRBD1. Germline V gene sequence: CDR1 MDHEN, CDR2 SYDVKM. The CDR3 length is 13 residues. J gave up 8 bases and V 3 bases, and 6 bases lay outside the gene matches. Here the CDR3 reads CASSFGAGGGYTF. The DNA for the CDR3 is TGTGCCAGCAGTTTCGGGGCAGGGGGAGGCTACACCTTC.

This chain uses TRBV5-1 with TRBJ2-5; 8 nucleotides agree with TRBD2. V was clipped by 4 bases and J by 5 bases; unmatched bases: 7. Per germline, CDR1 SGHRS and CDR2 YFSETQ. This CDR3 has 14 residues. CDR3 DNA sequence: TGCGCCAGCAGCGGGCGGGGGGAATTGGAGACCCAGTACTTC. It specifies CASSGRGELETQYF.

This chain connects TRBV5-8 to TRBJ2-7, with D perhaps matching TRBD2 (6 bases). This CDR3 contains 14 residues. The V and J ends lost 6 bases and 5 bases respectively, with 18 bases between them. Germline assignment: CDR1 SGHTS and CDR2 YDEGEE. CDR3 bases: TGTGCCAGCACGGGGGTGATTAGCCTCCACGAGCAGTACTTC. It specifies CASTGVISLHEQYF.

J is TRBJ2-7 and V is TRBV28, with 9 nucleotides matching TRBD1. CDR1 and CDR2 (germline): MDHEN, SYDVKM. The CDR3 spans 13 residues. Trimming cost V 6 bases and J 2 bases; bases outside gene matches: 2. CDR3 sequence (DNA): TGTGCCAGCAGGGGACAGGGCCCCTACGAGCAGTACTTC. The encoded protein is CASRGQGPYEQYF.

The gene calls are TRBV9 and TRBJ2-5; 7 positions agree with TRBD2. Per germline, CDR1 SGDLS and CDR2 YYNGEE. The CDR3 has 15 amino acids. V gave up 3 bases and J gave up 2 bases; unmatched junction bases: 7. CDR3 protein: CASSASGLWQETQYF. The CDR3, as DNA: TGTGCCAGCAGCGCTAGCGGTTTGTGGCAAGAGACCCAGTACTTC. Using reference TRBV9 and TRBJ2-5 for the parts outside the CDR3, the full variable domain is DSGVTQTPKHLITATGQRVTLRCSPRSGDLSVYWYQQSLDQGLQFLIQYYNGEERAKGNILERFSAQQFPDLHSELNLSSLELGDSALYFCASSASGLWQETQYFGPGTRLLVL.

V gene TRBV5-1 combines with J gene TRBJ2-2; 7 nucleotides line up with TRBD2. The CDR3 has 19 residues. Germline lookup yields CDR1 SGHRS and CDR2 YFSETQ. The J segment lost 3 bases and the V segment lost 4 bases, leaving 18 bases of the junction unmatched. The DNA of the CDR3 is TGCGCCAGCAGCCCCCGGGAGGTTGGTTATGTCGTGTACACCGGGGAGCTGTTTTTT. Its protein product is CASSPREVGYVVYTGELFF. The full variable domain, its missing parts supplied by reference TRBV5-1 and TRBJ2-2, is KAGVTQTPRYLIKTRGQQVTLSCSPISGHRSVSWYQQTPGQGLQFLFEYFSETQRNKGNFPGRFSGRQFSNSRSEMNVSTLELGDSALYLCASSPREVGYVVYTGELFFGEGSRLTVL.

The J gene is TRBJ2-5, the V gene TRBV19, with TRBD1 matching over 11 bases. The CDR3 covers 16 residues. Per the germline V gene, CDR1 is LNHDA and CDR2 is SQIVND (reference sequence). After removal of 2 bases from V and 5 bases from J, the junction contained 7 bases not matched to a gene. The CDR3 spells CASSIRRTGGGETQYF. DNA of the CDR3: TGTGCCAGTAGTATACGCCGGACAGGGGGCGGGGAGACCCAGTACTTC.

The chain combines TRBV15 with TRBJ2-1; possible D gene TRBD1, 6 bases. Germline CDR1 LNHNV, CDR2 YYDKDF (reference sequence). V was trimmed by 1 base and J by 8 bases, leaving 18 bases between them. CDR3 length equals 16 residues. CDR3 protein: CATSRGGTGSLYEQFF. CDR3 nucleotide sequence: TGTGCCACCAGCAGAGGGGGAACAGGGTCATTATATGAGCAGTTCTTC. Full variable domain (missing parts from reference TRBV15 and TRBJ2-1): DAMVIQNPRYQVTQFGKPVTLSCSQTLNHNVMYWYQQKSSQAPKLLFHYYDKDFNNEADTPDNFQSRRPNTSFCFLDIRSPGLGDTAMYLCATSRGGTGSLYEQFFGPGTRLTVL.